The TCR beta chain described here comes from a study of cytomegalovirus exposure and HLA in healthy donors. Study results and caveats: One later analysis, an examination of the 90 to 150 validation repertoires, found that first-cohort TCR clusters tended to co-occur in them. Rare TCR sequences predominated, though certain public TCRs were found in many donors.

Germline lookup yields CDR1 SGHVS and CDR2 FQNEAQ. Germline trimming cut 3 bases from V and 4 bases from J; bases unmatched to any gene: 7. The CDR3 has 15 residues. As to this clone: The antigen is undetermined.

Sequencing was performed with immunoSEQ multiplex PCR; in TCRdb, only in-frame clones are kept and a portion is missing. The sample lists around 220,000 clones, over 70% occurring once. This clonotype was sampled from a woman aged 25 to 39 in good health and CMV-seropositive. The source material was PBMCs. The rearrangement links TRBV7-8 to TRBJ1-2, with 8 bases that match TRBD1. The CDR3 nucleotides are TGTGCCAGCAGCTTTGGACAGGGTTCCGTCTATGGCTACACCTTC. Its translation is CASSFGQGSVYGYTF.